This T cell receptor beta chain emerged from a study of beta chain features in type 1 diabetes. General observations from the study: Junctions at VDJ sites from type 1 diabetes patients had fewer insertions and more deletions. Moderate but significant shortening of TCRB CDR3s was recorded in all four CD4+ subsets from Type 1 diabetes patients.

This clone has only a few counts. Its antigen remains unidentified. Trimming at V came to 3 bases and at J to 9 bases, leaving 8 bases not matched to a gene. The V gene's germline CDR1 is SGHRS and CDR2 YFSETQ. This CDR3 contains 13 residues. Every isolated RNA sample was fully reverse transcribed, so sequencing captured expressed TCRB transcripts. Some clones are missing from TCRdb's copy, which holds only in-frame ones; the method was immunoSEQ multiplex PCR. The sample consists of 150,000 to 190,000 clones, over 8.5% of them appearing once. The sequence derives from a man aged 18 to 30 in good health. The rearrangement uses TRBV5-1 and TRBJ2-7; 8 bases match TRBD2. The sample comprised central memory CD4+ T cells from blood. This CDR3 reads CASSSAGEARQYF. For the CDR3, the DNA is TGCGCCAGCAGCTCAGCGGGAGAGGCTCGGCAGTACTTC.